The 27 T cell receptor beta chains below come from one sample, sequenced in a study of post-analysis software for immune sequencing data. Unique molecular identifiers tagged the TCR beta cDNA libraries. One entry per CDR3 protein results from TCRdb running MiXCR on the PCR reads. The sample has approximately 660,000 distinct CDR3 sequences, 55% to 60% seen once; the top ten hold over 9%. Overall study results and limits: Roughly five TRBV segments appeared more often in patients than in controls, and TRBV5-6, TRBV5-1 and TRBV20-1 were among these.

No antigen has been identified for these receptors. The sample was blood. These receptors originate from a girl aged 2 to 9 with multiple sclerosis.

This clonotype occurred many times. This chain joins TRBV5-1 and TRBJ2-3, with a possible D match to TRBD1 (6 bases). The V gene lost 4 bases and the J gene lost 0 bases, with 9 bases spanning the gap. The CDR3 is 14 amino acids. Germline loops: CDR1 SGHRS, CDR2 YFSETQ. The CDR3 region is CASSPGQSTDTQYF. CDR3 in DNA: TGCGCCAGCAGCCCAGGACAGAGCACAGATACGCAGTATTTT.

The chain links TRBV20-1 to TRBJ2-1; 14 bases match TRBD2. CDR1 DFQATT and CDR2 SNEGSKA come from the germline V gene (reference sequence). J lost 2 bases, V lost 5 bases, and 11 bases had no gene match. The CDR3 contains 18 residues. CDR3 DNA sequence: TGCAGTGCTTATATCGGACTAGCGGGAGGAGGAACCTACAATGAGCAGTTCTTC. This gives the protein CSAYIGLAGGGTYNEQFF.

The CDR3 DNA follows: TGTGCCAGCACAGGGGACCATCCCAACGAGCAGTACTTC. This codes for CASTGDHPNEQYF. This chain links TRBV6-2 or TRBV6-3 with TRBJ2-4, with D possibly being TRBD1 (6 bases). The closer fit of TRBJ2-7 to the DNA end suggests the J call may be wrong. Germline V CDR1 and CDR2: MNHEY, SVGEGT. This CDR3 comprises 13 residues.

This clonotype was detected only a few times. The J gene is TRBJ2-7, the V gene TRBV27; 11 bases map to TRBD2. Germline loops: CDR1 MNHEY, CDR2 SMNVEV (reference sequence). V was clipped by 2 bases and J by 5 bases; unmatched bases: 5. This CDR3 is built from 15 residues. CDR3 in amino acids: CASSLISGRANEQYF. DNA of the CDR3: TGTGCCAGCAGTTTAATTAGCGGGAGGGCCAACGAGCAGTACTTC.

The sample holds a few counts of this clonotype. The V and J genes are TRBV27 and TRBJ2-7, with D possibly matching TRBD1 (6 bases). The assigned J gene may be wrong: the sequence end matches TRBJ2-5 better. Germline V lookup: CDR1 MNHEY, CDR2 SMNVEV (reference sequence). CDR3 length: 14 residues. The CDR3 protein is CASSPTPRGQTQYF. The CDR3 DNA reads TGTGCCAGCAGTCCCACCCCCAGGGGTCAGACCCAGTACTTC.

The V call is TRBV20-1, the J call TRBJ2-5; maybe TRBD2 (6 bases). This CDR3 is 11 amino acids long. V lost 6 bases and J 4 bases, leaving 9 bases between the germline ends. CDR1 is DFQATT and CDR2 is SNEGSKA in the germline V gene (reference sequence). For the CDR3, the DNA is TGCAGTGCGACTAGTGCAGAGACCCAGTACTTC. Its protein is CSATSAETQYF.

The rearrangement joins TRBV7-9 to TRBJ2-7; a weak D match, TRBD1 (6 bases). The CDR3 runs to 15 residues. Trimming left V 4 bases short and J 0 bases short, with 13 bases between. In germline, CDR1 is SEHNR, CDR2 FQNEAQ (reference sequence). The CDR3 DNA sequence: TGTGCCAGCAGCTGGGGGCCGGGTAGCTCCTACGAGCAGTACTTC. Residues: CASSWGPGSSYEQYF.

The chain recombines TRBV5-1 with TRBJ2-3; D is possibly TRBD1 (6 bases). Germline assignment: CDR1 SGHRS and CDR2 YFSETQ. The CDR3 extends over 15 amino acids. The V end was cut by 0 bases, the J end by 4 bases, with 12 bases between. Here the CDR3 reads CASSLVGAESDTQYF. CDR3 nucleotide sequence: TGCGCCAGCAGCTTGGTGGGGGCTGAGTCAGATACGCAGTATTTT.

This sequence joins TRBV13 and TRBJ2-1; D is undetermined. V was cut by 5 bases and J by 7 bases, with 12 bases left in between. CDR1 is PRHDT, CDR2 FYEKMQ, per germline (reference sequence). The CDR3 runs 13 residues. The CDR3 bases are TGTGCCAGCAGCATCACCCCTACGAATGAGCAGTTCTTC. It encodes CASSITPTNEQFF.

This clonotype came up once. The chain couples TRBV5-1 to TRBJ2-5; 7 bases align to TRBD1. The length of the CDR3 is 13 residues. Trimming at V came to 7 bases and at J to 2 bases, leaving 5 bases not matched to a gene. Per germline, CDR1 SGHRS and CDR2 YFSETQ. The CDR3 DNA reads as TGCGCCAGCGTAGGGACAGCACAAGAGACCCAGTACTTC. As protein: CASVGTAQETQYF.

This clonotype has just a few counts. The chain uses TRBV11-1 and TRBJ2-1; 8 bases are a match to TRBD2. This CDR3 region has 13 residues. V lost 4 bases to trimming and J lost 7 bases; unmatched junction nucleotides: 3. Germline V gives CDR1 SGHAT, CDR2 FQDESV (reference sequence). CDR3 bases: TGTGCCAGCAGCTCCGGGACTAGTAATGAGCAGTTCTTC. It encodes CASSSGTSNEQFF.

This rearrangement joins TRBV6-1 to TRBJ2-1, with 8 bases fitting TRBD2. V shed 6 bases, J shed 0 bases, and the junction held 4 bases outside the gene matches. Germline CDR1 and CDR2: MNHNS and SASEGT. The CDR3 extends over 15 amino acids. The chain's CDR3 is CASRSGGGSYNEQFF. As DNA, the CDR3 is TGTGCCAGCAGGAGCGGGGGAGGCTCCTACAATGAGCAGTTCTTC.

This rearrangement joins TRBV20-1 to TRBJ2-1; 10 positions agree with TRBD2. The CDR3 runs 16 residues. Germline V CDR1 and CDR2: DFQATT, SNEGSKA (reference sequence). After removal of 2 bases from V and 7 bases from J, the junction contained 11 bases not matched to a gene. The CDR3 is CSARKAGGAPGNEQFF. CDR3 bases: TGCAGTGCTAGAAAAGCGGGAGGGGCCCCGGGGAATGAGCAGTTCTTC.

This clonotype has a handful of counts. The chain joins TRBV12-3 or TRBV12-4 to TRBJ1-2; D remains ambiguous. Deletions cut 9 bases from V and 4 bases from J, with 21 bases between. This CDR3 is built from 15 residues. The CDR3: CASIGLEGPAYGYTF. The CDR3 DNA is TGTGCCAGTATTGGATTGGAGGGTCCGGCCTATGGCTACACCTTC.

The CDR3 loop reads CSVSWATSGNEQFF. CDR3 nucleotides: TGCAGCGTAAGCTGGGCCACTAGCGGAAATGAGCAGTTCTTC. The chain has TRBV29-1 and TRBJ2-1; TRBD2 agrees at 8 bases. The CDR3 is 14 amino acids. Per germline, CDR1 SQVTM and CDR2 ANQGSEA. Unmatched junction bases numbered 11, after V lost 6 bases and J lost 7 bases.

In this sample, this clonotype turned up a few times. The chain employs TRBV9 and TRBJ2-1; D is undetermined. With 0 bases removed from V and 5 bases from J, the gap between germline ends came to 6 bases. This CDR3 has 13 amino acids. Germline CDR1 reads SGDLS; CDR2 reads YYNGEE. CDR3 coding DNA: TGTGCCAGCAGCGTAGGCCCCGACAATGAGCAGTTCTTC. It is translated as CASSVGPDNEQFF. The full variable domain, its missing parts supplied by reference TRBV9 and TRBJ2-1, is DSGVTQTPKHLITATGQRVTLRCSPRSGDLSVYWYQQSLDQGLQFLIQYYNGEERAKGNILERFSAQQFPDLHSELNLSSLELGDSALYFCASSVGPDNEQFFGPGTRLTVL.

The genes are TRBV6-2 or TRBV6-3 and TRBJ2-5, with D tentatively TRBD1 or TRBD2 (6 bases each). Trimming left V 0 bases short and J 1 base short, with 12 bases between. Looked up from germline, CDR1 is MNHEY and CDR2 is SVGEGT. The CDR3 has 16 residues. The CDR3 loop reads CASSYSGGTPQETQYF. The CDR3 nucleotides are TGTGCCAGCAGTTACTCTGGAGGGACACCCCAAGAGACCCAGTACTTC.

This clonotype has more than one count but fewer than ten. V is TRBV29-1 and J is TRBJ1-1; no clear D gene. The CDR3 has 12 residues. The ends were cut back, 6 bases at V and 3 bases at J, with 11 bases in the middle. Germline values: CDR1 SQVTM, CDR2 ANQGSEA. The CDR3 nucleotides are TGCAGCGTCGTAGAATGGGACACTGAAGCTTTCTTT. Protein: CSVVEWDTEAFF.

The chain links TRBV10-3 to TRBJ2-7, with a weak D call TRBD1 (6 bases). The V end was cut by 2 bases, the J end by 10 bases, with 12 bases between. The CDR3 is made up of 12 amino acids. Germline CDR1 reads ENHRY; CDR2 reads SYGVKD. CDR3 sequence reads: CAISEPYREQYF. The CDR3 DNA sequence: TGTGCCATCAGTGAGCCTTACAGGGAACAGTACTTC.

The V gene is TRBV7-9, the J gene TRBJ2-4, with D possibly matching TRBD1 (6 bases). The CDR3 has 15 amino acids. The V gene's germline CDR1 is SEHNR and CDR2 FQNEAQ (reference sequence). V shed 2 bases and J shed 8 bases, with 16 bases lying between them. The CDR3 here is CASSLIQGAKDIQYF. CDR3 sequence (DNA): TGTGCCAGCAGCTTAATACAGGGTGCAAAGGACATTCAGTACTTC.

The chain uses TRBV20-1 and TRBJ2-7; tentative D call: TRBD2 (5 bases). This CDR3 is built from 12 residues. Germline CDR1 reads DFQATT; CDR2 reads SNEGSKA (reference sequence). V was trimmed by 4 bases and J by 4 bases, leaving 11 bases between them. In DNA, the CDR3 is TGCAGTGCTACGGAGGACGGGTACGAGCAGTACTTC. Amino acid sequence: CSATEDGYEQYF.

Ten or more counts support this clonotype. The rearrangement uses TRBV15 and TRBJ2-7; D ambiguous. In germline, CDR1 is LNHNV, CDR2 YYDKDF (reference sequence). V was trimmed by 6 bases and J by 0 bases, leaving 9 bases between them. The CDR3 spans 13 residues. CDR3 DNA sequence: TGTGCCACCAGGGTGAGTAGCTCCTACGAGCAGTACTTC. Protein product: CATRVSSSYEQYF. Based on the CDR3 plus reference TRBV15 and TRBJ2-7, the full variable domain is DAMVIQNPRYQVTQFGKPVTLSCSQTLNHNVMYWYQQKSSQAPKLLFHYYDKDFNNEADTPDNFQSRRPNTSFCFLDIRSPGLGDTAMYLCATRVSSSYEQYFGPGTRLTVT.

The chain couples TRBV5-1 to TRBJ2-1; TRBD2 might be the D (6 bases). Germline lookup yields CDR1 SGHRS and CDR2 YFSETQ. The CDR3 has 15 amino acids. Trimming removed 4 bases at V and 8 bases at J, with 19 bases between. The CDR3 DNA sequence: TGCGCCAGCAGCCACCGCACGGGGGAGTCGTATGAGCAGTTCTTC. It yields the protein CASSHRTGESYEQFF.

The rearrangement uses TRBV7-9 and TRBJ1-1, with D unclear. Looked up from germline, CDR1 is SEHNR and CDR2 is FQNEAQ (reference sequence). Trimming shortened V by 5 bases and J by 1 base, and 11 bases separated the two germline ends. This CDR3 is 14 amino acids long. CDR3 in DNA: TGTGCCAGCAGCCCGACCGACGGGAACACTGAAGCTTTCTTT. This encodes CASSPTDGNTEAFF.

There are a few counts of this clonotype. The CDR3 DNA is TGCAGCGTACGGACTAGCGGCAATGAGCAGTTCTTC. Translation: CSVRTSGNEQFF. This sequence joins TRBV29-1 and TRBJ2-1; 10 bases are a match to TRBD2. Per germline, CDR1 SQVTM and CDR2 ANQGSEA. V shed 6 bases, J shed 6 bases, and the junction held 2 bases outside the gene matches. The CDR3 spans 12 residues.

This clonotype has more than one count but fewer than ten. This chain uses TRBV14 with TRBJ2-7, with D unresolved. The J call is doubtful: the DNA matches TRBJ2-5 better. The CDR3 extends over 13 amino acids. The germline gives CDR1 SGHDN, CDR2 FVKESK. The CDR3 DNA reads as TGTGCCAGCAGCCAAGTCATGAGGGAGACCCAGTACTTC. Protein: CASSQVMRETQYF.

The genes are TRBV7-8 and TRBJ2-3; TRBD2 agrees at 7 bases. CDR3 size: 19 residues. V was pared by 5 bases and J by 0 bases, with 17 bases of the junction left unmatched. Germline assignment: CDR1 SGHVS and CDR2 FQNEAQ. The CDR3 loop is CASSPLAWGGLVSTDTQYF. In DNA, the CDR3 is TGTGCCAGCAGCCCGCTGGCTTGGGGGGGGTTGGTTAGCACAGATACGCAGTATTTT.